These 25 T cell receptor beta chains share one sample of origin, sequenced in a study of metastatic and nonmetastatic thyroid tumors. Not a single patient had been given any form of treatment at any point before undergoing thyroid surgery. TCRdb reassembled clones from the PCR reads with MiXCR. The data contain around 34,000 clones, around 17% of them singletons. Sequencing input: blood. The receptors were sampled from a female donor with papillary thyroid cancer or a benign thyroid nodule (not recorded which). Some clones in this sample may be carry-over from other donors' samples.

This clone was counted ten times or more. This chain links TRBV9 with TRBJ2-5; weak D call: TRBD2 (5 bases). CDR3 length: 15 amino acids. The ends were cut back, 0 bases at V and 2 bases at J, with 11 bases in the middle. Germline loops: CDR1 SGDLS, CDR2 YYNGEE. The CDR3 DNA sequence: TGTGCCAGCAGCGTAGTAGGGTGCGGGCAAGAGACCCAGTACTTC. Amino acids: CASSVVGCGQETQYF.

This clone was detected many times. With a much larger clone just one base away, this may be a read error. The V gene is TRBV30, the J gene TRBJ1-5, with a tentative D call TRBD1 (5 bases). Trimming took 7 bases from V and 1 from J, leaving 11 bases between them. This CDR3 region has 13 residues. CDR1 is GTSNPN and CDR2 is SVGIG in the germline V gene (reference sequence). CDR3 nucleotides: TGTGCCTACCAACGGGGGAGCAATCAGCCCCAGCATTTT. Its protein is CAYQRGSNQPQHF.

There are many counts of this clone. V usage is TRBV27 and J usage is TRBJ2-1; the D gene is possibly TRBD1 (6 bases). The CDR3 consists of 13 residues. The V end was cut by 8 bases, the J end by 2 bases, with 10 bases between. Germline assignment: CDR1 MNHEY and CDR2 SMNVEV (reference sequence). The CDR3, as DNA: TGTGCCAGCGGGGGCGGGCCCTACAATGAGCAGTTCTTC. This codes for CASGGGPYNEQFF.

This clone is judged medium-sized (0.01 to 0.1%). The V gene is TRBV20-1, the J gene TRBJ2-7; the match to TRBD2 covers 13 bases. Germline-derived CDR1 and CDR2 are DFQATT and SNEGSKA (reference sequence). The CDR3 totals 15 residues. Trimming took 3 bases from V and 7 from J; bases not matched to a gene: 9. DNA for the CDR3: TGCAGTGCTAGCACTGGACTAGCGGGAGTTCAAGAGCAGTACTTC. This translates into CSASTGLAGVQEQYF.

This clone was seen many times. The V and J genes are TRBV11-2 and TRBJ2-5; 8 nucleotides match TRBD2. The CDR3 has 16 amino acids. From germline, CDR1 is SGHAT and CDR2 FQNNGV. After removal of 1 base from V and 5 bases from J, the junction contained 9 bases not matched to a gene. The CDR3 sequence is CASSLGGARGGETQYF. Written as DNA, the CDR3 is TGTGCCAGCAGCTTAGGCGGGGCCCGGGGGGGGGAGACCCAGTACTTC.

The chain links TRBV20-1 to TRBJ2-7, with 10 bases lining up with TRBD1. Trimming cost V 8 bases and J 6 bases; bases outside gene matches: 7. From germline, CDR1 is DFQATT and CDR2 SNEGSKA (reference sequence). This CDR3 region has 12 residues. This CDR3 is CSRRTGGTEQYF. The CDR3 DNA reads as TGCAGTAGACGGACAGGGGGAACCGAGCAGTACTTC.

This clone was counted ten times or more. This chain links TRBV18 with TRBJ1-5, with TRBD1 as a possible D gene (6 bases). The CDR3 spans 15 residues. Germline V gene sequence: CDR1 KGHSH, CDR2 LQKENI. Between the trimmed V and J ends, which lost 5 bases and 2 bases, there was a span of 13 bases. The CDR3 coding sequence is TGTGCCAGCTCAGCACAGGGAGGTCGCAATCAGCCCCAGCATTTT. Its protein product is CASSAQGGRNQPQHF.

This clone was detected ten times or more. The CDR3 reads CASSWTGDSYEQYF. CDR3 bases: TGTGCCAGCTCTTGGACAGGGGATTCCTACGAGCAGTACTTC. The chain recombines TRBV18 with TRBJ2-7; 9 bases agree with TRBD1. The V gene end was trimmed by 6 bases and the J gene end by 1 base; junction bases not matched to a gene: 4. The CDR3 is made up of 14 amino acids. CDR1 and CDR2 from the germline V gene are KGHSH and LQKENI. The entire variable domain, with the rest obtained from reference TRBV18 and TRBJ2-7, is as follows: NAGVMQNPRHLVRRRGQEARLRCSPMKGHSHVYWYRQLPEEGLKFMVYLQKENIIDESGMPKERFSAEFPKEGPSILRIQQVVRGDSAAYFCASSWTGDSYEQYFGPGTRLTVT.

This clone was counted ten times or more. The chain links TRBV20-1 to TRBJ2-2, with D unresolved. CDR3 length equals 13 residues. Germline CDR1 reads DFQATT; CDR2 reads SNEGSKA (reference sequence). V was cut by 2 bases and J by 0 bases, with 4 bases left in between. The CDR3 loop is CSARHTNTGELFF. DNA of the CDR3: TGCAGTGCTAGACACACGAACACCGGGGAGCTGTTTTTT.

At least ten counts were recorded for this clone. The CDR3 here is CASSPQTYEQYF. CDR3 bases: TGTGCCAGCAGTCCTCAAACCTACGAGCAGTACTTC. The V gene is TRBV12-3 or TRBV12-4, the J gene TRBJ2-7; D unclear. The CDR3 loop spans 12 amino acids. V lost 5 bases and J 2 bases, leaving 7 bases between the germline ends.

This clone was counted a few times. Compared with germline, one end of the junction differs, possibly owing to a read error. The genes are TRBV6-2 or TRBV6-3 and TRBJ2-6; a weak D match, TRBD2 (6 bases). Looked up from germline, CDR1 is MNHEY and CDR2 is SVGEGT. CDR3 length: 14 amino acids. CDR3: CASGGLAGANVLTF. CDR3 in DNA: TGTGCCAGCGGGGGGTTGGCTGGGGCCAACGTCCTGACCTTC.

This chain connects TRBV5-5 to TRBJ2-7, with 7 bases identical to TRBD2. Trimming took 0 bases from V and 3 from J; bases not matched to a gene: 3. CDR1 and CDR2 (germline): SGHKS, YYEKEE (reference sequence). CDR3 size: 14 residues. The CDR3 coding sequence is TGTGCCAGCAGCTTGGCGGGAGGCCTCTACGAGCAGTACTTC. Translated: CASSLAGGLYEQYF.

This clone was detected ten times or more. The CDR3 reads CASGAMPAYEQYF. Here the CDR3 DNA reads TGTGCCAGCGGTGCAATGCCAGCCTACGAGCAGTACTTC. J is TRBJ2-7 and V is TRBV27, with no clear D. The CDR3 covers 13 residues. Trimming took off 8 bases at V and 2 bases at J, with 13 bases between the two ends. In germline, CDR1 is MNHEY, CDR2 SMNVEV (reference sequence).

At least ten counts were recorded for this clone. The J gene is TRBJ2-3, the V gene TRBV5-1; D remains ambiguous. This CDR3 has 16 residues. The V and J ends lost 3 bases and 4 bases respectively, with 18 bases between them. CDR1 and CDR2 (germline): SGHRS, YFSETQ. DNA of the CDR3: TGCGCCAGCAGCTCCCTGGCGAGTACACGGGCAGATACGCAGTATTTT. This translates into CASSSLASTRADTQYF.

Points on this clone: The junction differs from germline at one of its ends, possibly a read error. The gene calls are TRBV20-1 and TRBJ2-3; the match to TRBD2 covers 12 bases. Germline CDR1 reads DFQATT; CDR2 reads SNEGSKA (reference sequence). This CDR3 comprises 16 residues. The DNA of the CDR3 is TGCAGTGCTAGAGAGTGGACTAGCGGGATAGCATATACGCAGTATTTC. Its translation is CSAREWTSGIAYTQYF.

This clone was detected many times. The J gene is TRBJ1-1, the V gene TRBV10-1; 7 bases align to TRBD1. Germline V gives CDR1 WNHNN, CDR2 SYGVQD (reference sequence). Trimming removed 3 bases from V and 12 bases from J; junction bases left unmatched: 10. This CDR3 has 13 residues. This CDR3 is CASSENTGERTFF. The CDR3, as DNA: TGCGCCAGCAGTGAAAACACAGGGGAGAGGACTTTCTTT.

This clone was found many times. The chain is built from TRBV15 and TRBJ1-1; TRBD1 aligns across 7 bases. This CDR3 has 14 amino acids. The germline V gene encodes CDR1 LNHNV and CDR2 YYDKDF (reference sequence). The junction had 7 bases not matched to a gene; V was cut back by 0 bases and J by 9 bases. The CDR3 DNA follows: TGTGCCACCAGCAGAGAGGGGACAGCTAATAAAGCTTTCTTT. Its translation: CATSREGTANKAFF.

This clone was counted at least ten times. The chain links TRBV5-5 to TRBJ2-7, with 7 bases matching TRBD2. The CDR3 contains 14 residues. Germline CDR1 SGHKS, CDR2 YYEKEE (reference sequence). The junction had 6 bases not matched to a gene; V was cut back by 4 bases and J by 2 bases. The CDR3 nucleotides are TGTGCCAGCAGCCCAGGACTAGAGGCCTACGAGCAGTACTTC. Its protein product is CASSPGLEAYEQYF.

This chain uses TRBV5-6 with TRBJ1-5; the D is unclear. Germline V lookup: CDR1 SGHDT, CDR2 YYEEEE. The V and J ends lost 4 bases and 4 bases respectively, with 12 bases between them. This CDR3 spans 14 amino acids. The CDR3 DNA follows: TGTGCCAGCAGCCTATGGACGGGAAATCAGCCCCAGCATTTT. It specifies CASSLWTGNQPQHF.

The chain recombines TRBV3-1 with TRBJ2-3; 15 bases fit TRBD2. The germline V gene encodes CDR1 LGHDT and CDR2 YNNKEL (reference sequence). After removal of 4 bases from V and 3 bases from J, the junction contained 8 bases not matched to a gene. The CDR3 has 18 amino acids. The CDR3: CASSPGLAGGWVTDTQYF. CDR3 DNA sequence: TGTGCCAGCAGCCCGGGACTAGCGGGGGGCTGGGTAACAGATACGCAGTATTTT.

The sample holds many counts of this clone. This rearrangement joins TRBV20-1 to TRBJ2-5, with 7 nucleotides matching TRBD1. Germline V lookup: CDR1 DFQATT, CDR2 SNEGSKA (reference sequence). Trimming removed 2 bases from V and 2 bases from J; junction bases left unmatched: 2. CDR3 length: 13 residues. The CDR3 bases are TGCAGTGCTAGACACAGGGGACAAGAGACCCAGTACTTC. This translates into CSARHRGQETQYF.

For this clone: Germline and junction disagree at one end, which may indicate a read error. V usage is TRBV6-1 and J usage is TRBJ1-2; a possible D gene is TRBD1 (6 bases). The CDR3 runs 15 residues. In germline, CDR1 is MNHNS, CDR2 SASEGT. Written as DNA, the CDR3 is TGTTCCAGCAGATCCCTCGGGACAACGGACTATGGCTACACCTTC. This encodes CSSRSLGTTDYGYTF.

Turning to this clone: Relative to the germline gene, one junction end is altered; a read error may explain this. Here the CDR3 reads CSTRTAGDTQYF. CDR3 DNA: TGCAGTACTAGAACCGCTGGAGATACGCAATATTTT. The V gene is TRBV20-1, the J gene TRBJ2-3, with D perhaps TRBD2 (5 bases). The germline V gene has CDR1 DFQATT and CDR2 SNEGSKA (reference sequence). The CDR3 consists of 12 residues.

This clone was observed at least ten times. The gene calls are TRBV27 and TRBJ2-2; unclear D gene. CDR1 is MNHEY, CDR2 SMNVEV, per germline (reference sequence). V lost 8 bases, J lost 2 bases, and 9 bases lay in between. This CDR3 has 13 residues. The CDR3 nucleotides are TGTGCCAGCTCTGTGGCAAACACCGGGGAGCTGTTTTTT. Encoded protein: CASSVANTGELFF.

With regard to this clone: Mismatch with germline at one junction end may stem from a read error. The chain carries TRBV5-1 and TRBJ2-1, with D unclear. The CDR3 covers 11 residues. Germline CDR1 and CDR2: SGHRS and YFSETQ. The CDR3 DNA sequence: TGCGCCACCAGCCTCGATAACGAGCAGTTCTTC. Encoded protein: CATSLDNEQFF.